This TCR beta chain is drawn from a study of blood T cells in healthy people across ages. Study summary: T cells yielded about one barcoded beta molecule per two cells through template switching. The study, taken as a whole, reports: PBMCs were not sorted, which prevented a conclusive comparison of naive versus antigen-experienced cells.

With a J-beta primer mix and a sample-barcoded 5' primer, a second PCR ran about 6 to 11 cycles. Each cDNA was tagged by a template-switch adaptor containing 12 random nucleotides. TCRdb reprocessed the 5' RACE reads with MiXCR, giving one entry per CDR3 protein. The sample shows 1,800,000 or so distinct CDR3 sequences, about two fifths of them seen only once. The CDR3 is 16 residues long. The germline V and J ends were trimmed by 4 bases and 6 bases, with 21 bases remaining between them. With respect to this clonotype: The target antigen is unknown.

The sequence derives from a human donor in good health. Sequencing was done on a sample of blood. The genes are TRBV12-3 or TRBV12-4 and TRBJ1-1; D is uncertain. The CDR3 coding sequence is TGTGCCAGCAGTTCGGACCTTGGACTGCCTCTCGCTGAAGCTTTCTTT. Protein: CASSSDLGLPLAEAFF.